This TCR beta chain comes out of a study of control samples from healthy donors and cancer patients. Sequencing used immunoSEQ multiplex PCR; TCRdb keeps in-frame clones, though not all of them. The repertoire has over 150,000 clones, 90% of them found once; the top ten carry more than 1.3%. V was cut by 2 bases and J by 1 base, with 15 bases left in between. The CDR3 runs to 17 residues. The germline gives CDR1 SGHRS, CDR2 YFSETQ. The chain uses TRBV5-1 and TRBJ2-2; D is ambiguous. The sample taken for sequencing was blood. This clonotype was sampled from a woman aged 50 to 65 in good health. CDR3 sequence reads: CASSLSGGPENTGELFF. CDR3 nucleotide sequence: TGCGCCAGCAGCTTAAGTGGCGGACCCGAGAACACCGGGGAGCTGTTTTTT. Full variable domain (rest looked up from reference TRBV5-1 and TRBJ2-2): KAGVTQTPRYLIKTRGQQVTLSCSPISGHRSVSWYQQTPGQGLQFLFEYFSETQRNKGNFPGRFSGRQFSNSRSEMNVSTLELGDSALYLCASSLSGGPENTGELFFGEGSRLTVL.